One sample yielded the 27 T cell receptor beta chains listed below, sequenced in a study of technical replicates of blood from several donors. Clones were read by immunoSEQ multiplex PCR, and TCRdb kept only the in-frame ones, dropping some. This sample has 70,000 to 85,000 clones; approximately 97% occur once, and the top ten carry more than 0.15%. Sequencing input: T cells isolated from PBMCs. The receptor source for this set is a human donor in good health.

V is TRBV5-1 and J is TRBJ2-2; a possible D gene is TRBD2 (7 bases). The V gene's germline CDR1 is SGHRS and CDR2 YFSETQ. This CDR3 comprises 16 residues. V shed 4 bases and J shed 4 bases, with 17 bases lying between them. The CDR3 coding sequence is TGCGCCAGCAGCAGGTGGGGGGGGCAGACCACCGGGGAGCTGTTTTTT. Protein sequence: CASSRWGGQTTGELFF.

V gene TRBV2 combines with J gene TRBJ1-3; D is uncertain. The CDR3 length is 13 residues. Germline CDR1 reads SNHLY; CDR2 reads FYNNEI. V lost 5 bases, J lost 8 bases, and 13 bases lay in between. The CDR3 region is CASSPERLDTIYF. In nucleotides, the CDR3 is TGTGCCAGCAGTCCGGAGCGCCTGGACACCATATATTTT.

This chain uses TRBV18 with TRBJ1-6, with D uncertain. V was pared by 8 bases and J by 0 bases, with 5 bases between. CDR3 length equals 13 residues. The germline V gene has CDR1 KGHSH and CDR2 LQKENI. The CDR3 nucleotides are TGTGCCAGCGTTAGCTCCTATAATTCACCCCTCCACTTT. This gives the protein CASVSSYNSPLHF.

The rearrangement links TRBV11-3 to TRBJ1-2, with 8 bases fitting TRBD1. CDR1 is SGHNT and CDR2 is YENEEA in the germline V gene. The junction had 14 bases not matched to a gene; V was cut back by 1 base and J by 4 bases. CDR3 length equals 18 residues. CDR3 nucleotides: TGTGCCAGCAGCTTAGCGATTGGAGAGACAGGGGAAGGCTATGGCTACACCTTC. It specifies CASSLAIGETGEGYGYTF.

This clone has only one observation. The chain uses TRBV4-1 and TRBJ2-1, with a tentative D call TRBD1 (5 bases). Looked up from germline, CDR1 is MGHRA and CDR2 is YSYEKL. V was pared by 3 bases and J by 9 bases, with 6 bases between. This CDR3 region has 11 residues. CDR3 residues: CASSQGREQFF. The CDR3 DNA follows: TGCGCCAGCAGCCAGGGGCGTGAGCAGTTCTTC.

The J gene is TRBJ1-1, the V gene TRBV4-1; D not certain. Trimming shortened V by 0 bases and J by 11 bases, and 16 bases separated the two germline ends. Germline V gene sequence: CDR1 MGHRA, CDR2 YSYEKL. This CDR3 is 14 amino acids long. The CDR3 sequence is CASSQEGISGSAFF. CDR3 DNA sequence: TGCGCCAGCAGCCAAGAAGGGATCAGCGGGAGTGCTTTCTTT.

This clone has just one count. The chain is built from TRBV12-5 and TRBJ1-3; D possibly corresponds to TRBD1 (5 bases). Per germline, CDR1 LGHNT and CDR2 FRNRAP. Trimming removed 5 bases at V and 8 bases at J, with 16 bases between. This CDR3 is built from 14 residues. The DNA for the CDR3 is TGTGCTAGTGGTCCTGGCCGGGGGGGACACACCATATATTTT. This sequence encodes CASGPGRGGHTIYF.

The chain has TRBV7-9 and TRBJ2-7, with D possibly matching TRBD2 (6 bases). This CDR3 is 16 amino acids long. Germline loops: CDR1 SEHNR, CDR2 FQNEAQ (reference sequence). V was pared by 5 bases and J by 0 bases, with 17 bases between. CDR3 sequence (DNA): TGTGCCAGCAGCAAGTCGGTTAGCGGAAGCTCCTACGAGCAGTACTTC. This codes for CASSKSVSGSSYEQYF.

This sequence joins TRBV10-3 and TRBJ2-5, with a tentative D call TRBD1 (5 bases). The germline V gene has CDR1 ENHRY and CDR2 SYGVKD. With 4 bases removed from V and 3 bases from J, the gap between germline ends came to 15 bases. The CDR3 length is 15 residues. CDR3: CAISGGRAREETQYF. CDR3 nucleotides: TGTGCCATCAGTGGAGGCAGGGCAAGAGAAGAGACCCAGTACTTC.

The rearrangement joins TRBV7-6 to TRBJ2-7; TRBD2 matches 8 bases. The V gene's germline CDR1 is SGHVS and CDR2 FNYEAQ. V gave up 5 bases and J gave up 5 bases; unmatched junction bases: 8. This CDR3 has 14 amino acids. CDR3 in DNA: TGTGCCAGCAGCCGGACGGGAGGGATAAACGAGCAGTACTTC. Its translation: CASSRTGGINEQYF.

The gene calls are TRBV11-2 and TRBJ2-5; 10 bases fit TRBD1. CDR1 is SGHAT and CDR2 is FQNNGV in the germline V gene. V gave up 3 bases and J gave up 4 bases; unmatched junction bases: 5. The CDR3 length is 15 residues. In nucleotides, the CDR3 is TGTGCCAGCAGCTTGGGGACAGGGGTCCGAGAGACCCAGTACTTC. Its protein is CASSLGTGVRETQYF. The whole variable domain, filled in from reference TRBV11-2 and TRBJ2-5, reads EAGVAQSPRYKIIEKRQSVAFWCNPISGHATLYWYQQILGQGPKLLIQFQNNGVVDDSQLPKDRFSAERLKGVDSTLKIQPAKLEDSAVYLCASSLGTGVRETQYFGPGTRLLVL.

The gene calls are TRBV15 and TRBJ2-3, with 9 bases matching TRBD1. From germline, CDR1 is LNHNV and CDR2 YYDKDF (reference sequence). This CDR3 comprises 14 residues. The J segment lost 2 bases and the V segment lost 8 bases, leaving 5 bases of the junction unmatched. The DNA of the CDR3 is TGTGCCACCGGACGGGACAGGGTCACAGATACGCAGTATTTT. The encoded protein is CATGRDRVTDTQYF.

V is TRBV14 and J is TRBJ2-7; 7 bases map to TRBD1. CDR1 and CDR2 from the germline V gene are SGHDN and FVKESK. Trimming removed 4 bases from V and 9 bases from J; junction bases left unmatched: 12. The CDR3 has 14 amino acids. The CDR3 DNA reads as TGTGCCAGCAGCCGATTACGGACAGGCCTTGGGCAGTACTTC. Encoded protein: CASSRLRTGLGQYF.

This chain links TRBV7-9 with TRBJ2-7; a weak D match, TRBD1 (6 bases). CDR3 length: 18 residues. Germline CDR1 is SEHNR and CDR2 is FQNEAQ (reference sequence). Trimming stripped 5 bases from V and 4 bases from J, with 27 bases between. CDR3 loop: CASSRVGVGGTQQYEQYF. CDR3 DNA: TGTGCCAGCAGCCGGGTCGGTGTAGGGGGTACCCAACAATACGAGCAGTACTTC.

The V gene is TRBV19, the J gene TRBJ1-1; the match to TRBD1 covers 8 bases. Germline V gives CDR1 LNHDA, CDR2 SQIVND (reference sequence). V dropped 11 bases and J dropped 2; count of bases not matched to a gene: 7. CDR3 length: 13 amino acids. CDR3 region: CAAKGQGNTEAFF. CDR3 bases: TGTGCCGCAAAAGGACAGGGCAACACTGAAGCTTTCTTT.

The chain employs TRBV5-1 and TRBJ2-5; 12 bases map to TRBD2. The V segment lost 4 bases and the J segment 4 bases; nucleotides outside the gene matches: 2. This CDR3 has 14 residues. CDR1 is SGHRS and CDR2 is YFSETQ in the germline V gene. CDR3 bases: TGCGCCAGCAGCAGACTAGCGGGAGTAGAGACCCAGTACTTC. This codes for CASSRLAGVETQYF.

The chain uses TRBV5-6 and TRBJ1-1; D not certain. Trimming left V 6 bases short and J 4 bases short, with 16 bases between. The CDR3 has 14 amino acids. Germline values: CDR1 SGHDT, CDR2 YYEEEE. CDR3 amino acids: CASNPRGRTTEAFF. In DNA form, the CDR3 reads TGTGCCAGCAACCCACGGGGTAGGACCACTGAAGCTTTCTTT.

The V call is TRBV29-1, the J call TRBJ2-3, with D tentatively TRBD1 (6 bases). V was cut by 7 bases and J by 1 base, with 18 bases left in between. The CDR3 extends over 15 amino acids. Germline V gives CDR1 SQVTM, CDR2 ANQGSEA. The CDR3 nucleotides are TGCAGCGCTCTCAGGGGACCTAGTGGCACAGATACGCAGTATTTT. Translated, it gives CSALRGPSGTDTQYF.

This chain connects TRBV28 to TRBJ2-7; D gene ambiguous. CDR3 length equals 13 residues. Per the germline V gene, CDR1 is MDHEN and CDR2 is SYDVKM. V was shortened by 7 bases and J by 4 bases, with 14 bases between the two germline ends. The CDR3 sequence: CASTYRVEYEQYF. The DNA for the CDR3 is TGTGCCAGCACTTACCGGGTGGAGTACGAGCAGTACTTC.

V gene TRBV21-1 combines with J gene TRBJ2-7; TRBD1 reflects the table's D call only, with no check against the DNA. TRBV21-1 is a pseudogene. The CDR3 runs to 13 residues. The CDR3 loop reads CASSSSGAYEQYF. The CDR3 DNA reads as TGTGCCAGCAGCAGTTCAGGGGCCTACGAGCAGTACTTC.

The CDR3 protein is CASSDQVAYGYTF. Here the CDR3 DNA reads TGTGCCAGCAGCGACCAGGTGGCCTATGGCTACACCTTC. The V gene is TRBV25-1, the J gene TRBJ1-2; D gene unclear. Between the trimmed V and J ends, which lost 6 bases and 4 bases, there was a span of 12 bases. This CDR3 region has 13 residues. Germline CDR1 MGHDK, CDR2 SYGVNS.

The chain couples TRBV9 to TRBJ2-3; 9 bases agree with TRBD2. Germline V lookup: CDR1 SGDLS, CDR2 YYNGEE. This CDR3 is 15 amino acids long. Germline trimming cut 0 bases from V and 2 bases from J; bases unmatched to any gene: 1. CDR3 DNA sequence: TGTGCCAGCAGCGTAGGCGGGGGGGACACAGATACGCAGTATTTT. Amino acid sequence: CASSVGGGDTDTQYF.

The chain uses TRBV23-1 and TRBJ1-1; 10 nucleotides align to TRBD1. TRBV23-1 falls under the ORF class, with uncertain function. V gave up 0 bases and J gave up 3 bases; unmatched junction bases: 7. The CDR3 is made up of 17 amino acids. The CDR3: CASSQSTGGKGDTEAFF. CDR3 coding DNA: TGCGCCAGCAGTCAATCGACAGGGGGCAAGGGGGACACTGAAGCTTTCTTT.

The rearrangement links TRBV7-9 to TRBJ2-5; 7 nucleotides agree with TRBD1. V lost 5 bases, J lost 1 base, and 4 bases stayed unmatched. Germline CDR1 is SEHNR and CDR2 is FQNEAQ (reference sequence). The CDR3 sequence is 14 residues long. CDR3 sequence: CASSLRDSQETQYF. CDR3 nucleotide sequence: TGTGCCAGCAGCCTCCGGGACAGCCAAGAGACCCAGTACTTC.

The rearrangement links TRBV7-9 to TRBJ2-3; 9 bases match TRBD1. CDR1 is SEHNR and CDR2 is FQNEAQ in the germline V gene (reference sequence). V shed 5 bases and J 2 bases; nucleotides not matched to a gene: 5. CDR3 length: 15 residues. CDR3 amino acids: CASSPRDRDTDTQYF. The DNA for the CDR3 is TGTGCCAGCAGCCCTCGGGACAGGGACACAGATACGCAGTATTTT.

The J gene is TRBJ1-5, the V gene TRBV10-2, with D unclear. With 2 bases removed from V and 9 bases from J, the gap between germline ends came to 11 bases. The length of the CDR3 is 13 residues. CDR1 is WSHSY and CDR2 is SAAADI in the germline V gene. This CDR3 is CASSEADGAPQHF. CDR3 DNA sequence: TGCGCCAGCAGTGAGGCCGATGGAGCGCCCCAGCATTTT.

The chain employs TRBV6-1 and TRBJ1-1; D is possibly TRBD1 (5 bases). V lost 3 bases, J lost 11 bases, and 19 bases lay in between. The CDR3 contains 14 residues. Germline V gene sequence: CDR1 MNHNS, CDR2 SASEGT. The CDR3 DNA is TGTGCCAGCAGTGACAAACCCCGACAGTCTTCGGCTTTCTTT. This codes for CASSDKPRQSSAFF.